This T cell receptor beta chain was sequenced in a study of blood T cell repertoires in COVID-19. Study context: Sites in the United States, Italy and Spain provided acute and convalescent COVID-19 samples. T cells, B-cell-depleted T cells, or PBMCs provided the cDNA or gDNA that served as material.

How the authors handled the data: Estimation of nucleated cell counts relied on the amplification of reference gene primers. Data came from immunoSEQ multiplex PCR; TCRdb stores just in-frame clones and leaves some out. V and J calls and clone size are as listed in that table; D and trimming were resolved from the DNA. The data hold around 99,000 clones, with 79% observed a single time. V lost 3 bases and J lost 0; bases outside the gene matches: 4. Germline CDR1 reads KGHSH; CDR2 reads LQKENI. This CDR3 spans 17 amino acids. The chain links TRBV18 to TRBJ2-6; 8 nucleotides line up with TRBD1. Sequencing input: peripheral blood. The clonotype comes from a woman older than 75 with active or convalescent COVID-19. The CDR3 loop is CASSPTGTGSGANVLTF. CDR3 nucleotide sequence: TGTGCCAGCTCACCGACCGGGACAGGCTCTGGGGCCAACGTCCTGACTTTC.